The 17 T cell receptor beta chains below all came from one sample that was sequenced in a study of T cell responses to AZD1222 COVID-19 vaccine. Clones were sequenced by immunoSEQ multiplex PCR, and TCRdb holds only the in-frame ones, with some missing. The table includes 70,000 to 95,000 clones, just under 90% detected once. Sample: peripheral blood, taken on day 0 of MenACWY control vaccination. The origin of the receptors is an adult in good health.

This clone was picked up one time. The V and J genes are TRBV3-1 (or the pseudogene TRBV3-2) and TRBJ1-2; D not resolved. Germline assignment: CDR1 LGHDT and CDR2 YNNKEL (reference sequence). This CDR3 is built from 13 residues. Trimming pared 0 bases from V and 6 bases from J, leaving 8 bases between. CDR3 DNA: TGTGCCAGCAGCCAAGACTCGGAGCATGGCTACACCTTC. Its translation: CASSQDSEHGYTF.

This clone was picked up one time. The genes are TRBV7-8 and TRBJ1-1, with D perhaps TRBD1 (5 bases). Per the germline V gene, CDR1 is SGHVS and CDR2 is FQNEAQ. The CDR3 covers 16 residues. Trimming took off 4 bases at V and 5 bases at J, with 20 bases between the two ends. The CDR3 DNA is TGTGCCAGCAGCTCCTTCCGGGGGGTTGAGGGGACTGAAGCTTTCTTT. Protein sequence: CASSSFRGVEGTEAFF.

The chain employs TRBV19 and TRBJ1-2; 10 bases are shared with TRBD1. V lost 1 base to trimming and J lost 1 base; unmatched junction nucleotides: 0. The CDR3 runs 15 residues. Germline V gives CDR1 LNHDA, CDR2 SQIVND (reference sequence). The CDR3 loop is CASSIGDRGNYGYTF. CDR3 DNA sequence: TGTGCCAGTAGTATAGGGGACAGGGGTAACTATGGCTACACCTTC.

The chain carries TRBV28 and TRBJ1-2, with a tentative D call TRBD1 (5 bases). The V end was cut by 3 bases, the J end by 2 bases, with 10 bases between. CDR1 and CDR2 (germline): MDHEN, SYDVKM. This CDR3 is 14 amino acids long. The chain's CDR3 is CASSFPGSNYGYTF. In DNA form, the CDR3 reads TGTGCCAGCAGTTTCCCAGGGAGCAACTATGGCTACACCTTC.

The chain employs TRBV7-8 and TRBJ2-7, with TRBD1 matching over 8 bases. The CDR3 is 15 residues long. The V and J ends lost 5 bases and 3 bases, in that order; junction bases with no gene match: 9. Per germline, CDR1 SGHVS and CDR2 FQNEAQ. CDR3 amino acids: CASSPGTGGFYEQYF. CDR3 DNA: TGTGCCAGCAGCCCAGGGACAGGCGGGTTCTACGAGCAGTACTTC. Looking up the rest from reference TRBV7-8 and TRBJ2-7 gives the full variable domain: GAGVSQSPRYKVAKRGQDVALRCDPISGHVSLFWYQQALGQGPEFLTYFQNEAQLDKSGLPSDRFFAERPEGSVSTLKIQRTQQEDSAVYLCASSPGTGGFYEQYFGPGTRLTVT.

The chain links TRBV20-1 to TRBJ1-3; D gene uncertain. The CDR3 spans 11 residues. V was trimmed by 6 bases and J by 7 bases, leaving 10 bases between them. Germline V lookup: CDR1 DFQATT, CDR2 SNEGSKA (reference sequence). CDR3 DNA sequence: TGCAGTGCCTCTAGGTCTAACACCATATATTTT. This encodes CSASRSNTIYF.

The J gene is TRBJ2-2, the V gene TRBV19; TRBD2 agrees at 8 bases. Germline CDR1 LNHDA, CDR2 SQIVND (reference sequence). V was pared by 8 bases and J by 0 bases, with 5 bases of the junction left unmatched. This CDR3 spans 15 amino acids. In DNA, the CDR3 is TGTGCCAGTGCTGGACTAGCATCGAACACCGGGGAGCTGTTTTTT. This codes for CASAGLASNTGELFF.

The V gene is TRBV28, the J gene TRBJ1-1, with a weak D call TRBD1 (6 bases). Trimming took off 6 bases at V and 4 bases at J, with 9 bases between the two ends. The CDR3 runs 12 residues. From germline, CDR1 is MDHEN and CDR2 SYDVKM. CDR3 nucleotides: TGTGCCAGCAGGGAGGGGGGCACTGAAGCTTTCTTT. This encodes CASREGGTEAFF.

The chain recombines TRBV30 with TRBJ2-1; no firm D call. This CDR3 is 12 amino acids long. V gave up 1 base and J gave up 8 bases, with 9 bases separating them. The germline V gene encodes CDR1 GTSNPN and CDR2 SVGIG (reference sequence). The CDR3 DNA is TGTGCCTGGAGTGAACAGCTCTATGAGCAGTTCTTC. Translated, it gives CAWSEQLYEQFF.

CDR3 loop: CASSLAGTGKYEQYF. For the CDR3, the DNA is TGTGCCAGCAGCTTAGCCGGGACAGGGAAGTACGAGCAGTACTTC. The V gene is TRBV7-2, the J gene TRBJ2-7; 9 bases map to TRBD1. J was trimmed by 4 bases and V by 0 bases; bases with no gene match: 4. Germline-derived CDR1 and CDR2 are SGHTA and FQGNSA. The CDR3 totals 15 residues.

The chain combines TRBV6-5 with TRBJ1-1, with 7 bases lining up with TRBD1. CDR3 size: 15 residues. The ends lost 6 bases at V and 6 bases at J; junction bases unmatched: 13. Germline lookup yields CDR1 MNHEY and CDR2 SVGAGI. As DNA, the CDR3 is TGTGCCAGCAGCAGTCCGAACAGGGGAACCGCTGAAGCTTTCTTT. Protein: CASSSPNRGTAEAFF.

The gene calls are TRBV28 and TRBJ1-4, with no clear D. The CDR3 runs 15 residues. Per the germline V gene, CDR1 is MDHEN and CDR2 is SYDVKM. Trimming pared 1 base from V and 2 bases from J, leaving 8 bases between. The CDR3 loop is CASSLFGRTNEKLFF. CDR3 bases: TGTGCCAGCAGTTTATTCGGGAGGACTAATGAAAAACTGTTTTTT.

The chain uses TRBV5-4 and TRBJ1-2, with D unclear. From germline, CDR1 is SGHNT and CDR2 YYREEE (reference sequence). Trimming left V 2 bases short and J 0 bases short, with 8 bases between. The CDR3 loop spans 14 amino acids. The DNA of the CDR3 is TGTGCCAGCAGCTTCGGCGGTACTAACTATGGCTACACCTTC. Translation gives CASSFGGTNYGYTF.

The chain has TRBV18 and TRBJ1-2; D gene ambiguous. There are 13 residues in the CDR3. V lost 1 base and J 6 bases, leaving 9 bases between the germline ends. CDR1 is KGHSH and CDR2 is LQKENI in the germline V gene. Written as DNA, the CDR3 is TGTGCCAGCTCACCACTACAGATGGATGGCTACACCTTC. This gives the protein CASSPLQMDGYTF.

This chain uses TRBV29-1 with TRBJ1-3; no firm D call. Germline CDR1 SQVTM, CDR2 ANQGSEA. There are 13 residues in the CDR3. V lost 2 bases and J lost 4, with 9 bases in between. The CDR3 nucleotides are TGCAGCGTTGAATTACATACAGGAAACACCATATATTTT. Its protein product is CSVELHTGNTIYF.

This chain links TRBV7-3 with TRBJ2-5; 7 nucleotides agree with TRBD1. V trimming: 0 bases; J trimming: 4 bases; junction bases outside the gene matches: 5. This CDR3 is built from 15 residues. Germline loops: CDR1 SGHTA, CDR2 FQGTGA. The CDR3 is CASSLTGTDLETQYF. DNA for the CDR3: TGTGCCAGCAGCTTAACTGGGACAGACTTAGAGACCCAGTACTTC.

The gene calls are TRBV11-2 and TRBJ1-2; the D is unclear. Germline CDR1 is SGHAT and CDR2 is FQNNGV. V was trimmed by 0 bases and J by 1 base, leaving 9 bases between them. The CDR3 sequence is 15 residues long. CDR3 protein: CASSLDWAINYGYTF. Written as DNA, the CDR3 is TGTGCCAGCAGCTTAGATTGGGCGATTAACTATGGCTACACCTTC. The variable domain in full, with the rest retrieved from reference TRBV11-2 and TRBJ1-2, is EAGVAQSPRYKIIEKRQSVAFWCNPISGHATLYWYQQILGQGPKLLIQFQNNGVVDDSQLPKDRFSAERLKGVDSTLKIQPAKLEDSAVYLCASSLDWAINYGYTFGSGTRLTVV.